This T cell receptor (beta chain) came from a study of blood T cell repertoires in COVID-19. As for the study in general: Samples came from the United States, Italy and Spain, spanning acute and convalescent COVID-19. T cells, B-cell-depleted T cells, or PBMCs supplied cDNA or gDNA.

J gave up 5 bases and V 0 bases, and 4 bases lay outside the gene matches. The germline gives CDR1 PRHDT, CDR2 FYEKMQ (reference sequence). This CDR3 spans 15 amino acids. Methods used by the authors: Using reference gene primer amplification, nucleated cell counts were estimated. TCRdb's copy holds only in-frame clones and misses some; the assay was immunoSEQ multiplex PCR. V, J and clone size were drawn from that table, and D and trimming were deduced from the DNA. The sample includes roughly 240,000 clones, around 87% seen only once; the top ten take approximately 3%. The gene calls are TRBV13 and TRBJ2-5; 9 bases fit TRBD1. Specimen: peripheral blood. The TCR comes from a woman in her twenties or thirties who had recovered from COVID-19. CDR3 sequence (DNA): TGTGCCAGCAGCTTAGGGGGGACAGGGATGGAGACCCAGTACTTC. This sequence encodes CASSLGGTGMETQYF.